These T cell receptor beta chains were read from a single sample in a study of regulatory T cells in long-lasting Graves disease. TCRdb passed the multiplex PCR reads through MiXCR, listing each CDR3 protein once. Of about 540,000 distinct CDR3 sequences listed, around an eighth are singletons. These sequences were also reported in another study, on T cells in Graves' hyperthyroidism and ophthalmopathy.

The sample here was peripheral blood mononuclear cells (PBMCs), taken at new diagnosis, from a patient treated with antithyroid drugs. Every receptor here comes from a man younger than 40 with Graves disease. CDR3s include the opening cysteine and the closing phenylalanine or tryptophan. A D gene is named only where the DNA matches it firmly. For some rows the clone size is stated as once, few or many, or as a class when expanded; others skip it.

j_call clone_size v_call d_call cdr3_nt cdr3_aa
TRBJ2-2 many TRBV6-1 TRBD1 TGTGCCAGCACCCACGGACAGGGTGATACCGGGGAGCTGTTTTTT CASTHGQGDTGELFF
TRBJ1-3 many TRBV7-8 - TGTGCCAGCAGCCGCGGAATTCGTGGAAACACCATATATTTT CASSRGIRGNTIYF
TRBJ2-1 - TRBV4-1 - TGCGCCAGCTCGGGGCGAGATAAGCTCAGTGAGCAGTTCTTC CASSGRDKLSEQFF
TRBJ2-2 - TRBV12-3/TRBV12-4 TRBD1 TGTGCCAGCAGTTGGACAGGGACCACAGCTAGGGTCACCGGGGAGCTGTTTTTT CASSWTGTTARVTGELFF
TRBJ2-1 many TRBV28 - TGTGCCTTTCAGGGGGGGGGTGAGCAGTTCTTC CAFQGGGEQFF
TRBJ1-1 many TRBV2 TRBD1 TGTGCCAGCCCGGGGACAGGGAACACTGAAGCTTTCTTT CASPGTGNTEAFF
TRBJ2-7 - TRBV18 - TGTGCCAGCTCCCCGGTTATGGGAGAGGGTGAGCAGTACTTC CASSPVMGEGEQYF
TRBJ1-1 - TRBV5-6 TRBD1 TGTGCCAGCAGTACGGACAGGGGGCTTACTGAAGCTTTCTTT CASSTDRGLTEAFF
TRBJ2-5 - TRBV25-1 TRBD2 TGTGCCAGCACGGGTCTAGCGGGTGGAGAGACCCAGTACTTC CASTGLAGGETQYF
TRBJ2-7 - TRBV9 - TGTGCCAGCAGCGTAGGGGGGGCGAACGAGCAGTACTTC CASSVGGANEQYF
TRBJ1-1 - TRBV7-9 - TGTGCCAGCAGCTTCTCCCCCTACATGAAAAGGACTGAAGCTTTCTTT CASSFSPYMKRTEAFF
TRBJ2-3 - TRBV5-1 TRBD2 TGCGCCGGCAGCTTGGGGCTAGCGGGCCCAGATACGCAGTATTTT CAGSLGLAGPDTQYF
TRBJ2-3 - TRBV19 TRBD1 TGTGCCAGTAGTACCCGGACAGGCACCCGCACAGATACGCAGTATTTT CASSTRTGTRTDTQYF
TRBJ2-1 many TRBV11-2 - TGTGCCAGCAGCTTAGATCCATCCTCACCTCAGAGAGGCCGGTTGGGCTCCTACAATGAGCAGTTCTTC CASSLDPSSPQRGRLGSYNEQFF
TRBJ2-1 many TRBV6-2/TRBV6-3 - TGTGCCAGCAGCCCAAGCTCCTACAATGAGCAGTTCTTC CASSPSSYNEQFF
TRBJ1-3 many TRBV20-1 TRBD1 TGCAGTGCTAGGGGGACAGGGGTTCGAAACACCATATATTTT CSARGTGVRNTIYF
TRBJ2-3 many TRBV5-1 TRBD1 TGCGCCAGCAGCTCACATGGACAGGGAGAAGCAGATACGCAGTATTTT CASSSHGQGEADTQYF
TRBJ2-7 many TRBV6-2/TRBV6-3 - TGTGCCAGCAGCCTCGTTGTCGGGAGCTCCTACGAGCAGTACTTC CASSLVVGSSYEQYF
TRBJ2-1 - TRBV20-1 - TGCAGTGCTAGAGATGTAAGGGACTCCTACAATGAGCAGTTCTTC CSARDVRDSYNEQFF
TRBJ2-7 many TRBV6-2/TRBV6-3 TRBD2 TGTGCCAGCAGTTACTCCCACGTTAGCGGGATGACCTACGAGCAGTACTTC CASSYSHVSGMTYEQYF
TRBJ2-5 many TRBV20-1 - TGCAGTGCTAGGGGCCATGGAACATACCAAGAGACCCAGTACTTC CSARGHGTYQETQYF
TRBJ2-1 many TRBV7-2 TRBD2 TGTGCCAGCAGCCAAGGACTAGCGGGACGGTTCTTC CASSQGLAGRFF
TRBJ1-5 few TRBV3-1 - TGTGCCAGCAGCCGCGCCGGCGGGCAGCCCCAGCATTTT CASSRAGGQPQHF
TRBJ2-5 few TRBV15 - TGTGCCACCAGCATCGAGGGGGAGGGGGAGACCCAGTACTTC CATSIEGEGETQYF